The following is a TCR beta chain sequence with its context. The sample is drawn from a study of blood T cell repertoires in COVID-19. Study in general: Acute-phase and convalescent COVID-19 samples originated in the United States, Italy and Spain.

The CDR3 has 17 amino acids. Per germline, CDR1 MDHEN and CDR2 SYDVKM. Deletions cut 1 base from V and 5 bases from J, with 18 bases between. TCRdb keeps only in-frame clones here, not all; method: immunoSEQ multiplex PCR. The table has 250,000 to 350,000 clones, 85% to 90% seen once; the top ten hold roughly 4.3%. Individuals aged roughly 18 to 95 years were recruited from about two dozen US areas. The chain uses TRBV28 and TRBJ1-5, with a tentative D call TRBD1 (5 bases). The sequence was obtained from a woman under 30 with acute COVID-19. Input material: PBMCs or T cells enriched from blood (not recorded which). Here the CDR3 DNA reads TGTGCCAGCAGTTTATACCCCGACAGCGGAGGGGATCAGCCCCAGCATTTT. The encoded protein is CASSLYPDSGGDQPQHF.